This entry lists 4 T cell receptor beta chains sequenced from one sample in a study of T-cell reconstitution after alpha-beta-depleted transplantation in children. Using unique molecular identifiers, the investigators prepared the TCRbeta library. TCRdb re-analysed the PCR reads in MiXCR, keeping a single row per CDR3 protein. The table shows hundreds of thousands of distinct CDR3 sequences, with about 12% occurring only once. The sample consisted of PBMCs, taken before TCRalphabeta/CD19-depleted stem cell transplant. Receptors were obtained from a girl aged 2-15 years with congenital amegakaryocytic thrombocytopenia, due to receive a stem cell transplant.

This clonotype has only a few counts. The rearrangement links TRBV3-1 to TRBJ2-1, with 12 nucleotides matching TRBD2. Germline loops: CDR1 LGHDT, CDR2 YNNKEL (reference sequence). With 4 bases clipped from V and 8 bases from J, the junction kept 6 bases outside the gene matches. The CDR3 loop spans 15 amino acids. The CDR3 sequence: CASSLTSGSRYEQFF. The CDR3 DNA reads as TGTGCCAGCAGCCTGACTAGCGGGAGTCGGTATGAGCAGTTCTTC.

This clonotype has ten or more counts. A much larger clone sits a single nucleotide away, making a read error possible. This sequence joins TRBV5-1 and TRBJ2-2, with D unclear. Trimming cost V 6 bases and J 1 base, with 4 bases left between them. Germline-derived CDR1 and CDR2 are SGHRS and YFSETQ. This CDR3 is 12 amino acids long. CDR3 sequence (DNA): TGCGCCAGCACCCTGAACACCGGGGAGCTGTTTTTT. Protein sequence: CASTLNTGELFF.

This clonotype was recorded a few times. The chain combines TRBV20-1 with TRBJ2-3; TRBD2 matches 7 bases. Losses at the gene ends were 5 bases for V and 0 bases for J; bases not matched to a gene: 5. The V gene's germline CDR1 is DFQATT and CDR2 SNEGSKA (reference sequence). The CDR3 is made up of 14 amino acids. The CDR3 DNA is TGCAGTGCTTTTCGTAGCGGGAGCACAGATACGCAGTATTTT. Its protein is CSAFRSGSTDTQYF.

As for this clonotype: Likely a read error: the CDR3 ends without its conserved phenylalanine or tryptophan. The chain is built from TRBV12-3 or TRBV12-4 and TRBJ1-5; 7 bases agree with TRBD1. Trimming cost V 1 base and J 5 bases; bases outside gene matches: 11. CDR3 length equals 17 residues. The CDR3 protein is CASSLDRPGQRYQPQHS. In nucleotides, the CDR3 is TGTGCCAGCAGTTTAGACAGACCGGGACAGAGATATCAGCCCCAGCATTCT.